These 31 T cell receptor beta chains were all obtained from the same sample, sequenced in a study of T-cell memory formation after mild COVID-19. MiXCR was run by TCRdb on the 5' RACE reads, yielding one entry per CDR3 protein. The sample lists around 340,000 distinct CDR3 sequences, roughly an eighth occurring once. Material for sequencing was PBMCs or a T cell subset sorted from them (not recorded which). These receptors all come from a young man who had mild COVID-19 (a few samples of this study predate the infection). Cell type and time point are not known.

This sequence joins TRBV6-6 and TRBJ2-5; D may be TRBD1 (6 bases). This CDR3 region has 14 residues. The V gene's germline CDR1 is MNHNY and CDR2 SVGAGI (reference sequence). V lost 5 bases and J 2 bases, leaving 12 bases between the germline ends. The CDR3 loop reads CASSGRGWQETQYF. In DNA, the CDR3 is TGTGCCAGCAGTGGCAGGGGCTGGCAAGAGACCCAGTACTTC.

The DNA of the CDR3 is TGTGCCAGCAGTTACAAGGCAGGGTGGGCGAACACTGAAGCTTTCTTT. This sequence encodes CASSYKAGWANTEAFF. This chain connects TRBV6-5 to TRBJ1-1, with D possibly TRBD1 on 5 matching bases. The CDR3 spans 16 residues. Germline CDR1 is MNHEY and CDR2 is SVGAGI. Trimming took 2 bases from V and 1 from J, leaving 14 bases between them.

This clonotype was counted many times. V gene TRBV4-1 combines with J gene TRBJ2-2; TRBD2 agrees at 12 bases. The CDR3 length is 15 residues. V was clipped by 4 bases and J by 9 bases; unmatched bases: 6. Germline CDR1 and CDR2: MGHRA and YSYEKL. CDR3 sequence: CASSPRLAGAWELFF. In DNA, the CDR3 is TGCGCCAGCAGCCCCCGACTAGCGGGGGCCTGGGAGCTGTTTTTT.

The table lists this clonotype with a few counts. The chain links TRBV7-9 to TRBJ2-5; 8 bases map to TRBD1. V lost 4 bases, J lost 4 bases, and 17 bases stayed unmatched. The CDR3 consists of 18 residues. Germline values: CDR1 SEHNR, CDR2 FQNEAQ (reference sequence). The CDR3 sequence: CASSSPGGRIGLLETQYF. The DNA for the CDR3 is TGTGCCAGCAGCTCCCCAGGGGGCAGGATTGGGCTGTTAGAGACCCAGTACTTC.

The CDR3 loop is CSARGWAGKLTDTQYF. The CDR3 DNA sequence: TGCAGTGCTAGAGGGTGGGCGGGGAAACTCACAGATACGCAGTATTTT. V and J are TRBV20-1 and TRBJ2-3; perhaps TRBD2 as D (6 bases). V shed 1 base and J shed 2 bases, with 16 bases lying between them. CDR3 length equals 16 residues. Looked up from germline, CDR1 is DFQATT and CDR2 is SNEGSKA (reference sequence).

The chain couples TRBV5-1 to TRBJ2-7, with a weak D call TRBD1 (5 bases). Trimming took 3 bases from V and 2 from J, leaving 9 bases between them. Per germline, CDR1 SGHRS and CDR2 YFSETQ. This CDR3 has 13 amino acids. CDR3 residues: CASSYDRAYEQYF. In nucleotides, the CDR3 is TGCGCCAGCAGCTACGACAGAGCCTACGAGCAGTACTTC.

This clonotype was seen more than once but under ten times. This chain connects TRBV9 to TRBJ1-2; a weak D match, TRBD1 (6 bases). V was trimmed by 3 bases and J by 8 bases, leaving 8 bases between them. This CDR3 spans 11 amino acids. Germline assignment: CDR1 SGDLS and CDR2 YYNGEE. The CDR3 DNA sequence: TGTGCCAGCAGCGCTGGGACAGGCTACACCTTC. This codes for CASSAGTGYTF.

The V gene is TRBV27, the J gene TRBJ2-1, with D unresolved. The germline V and J ends were trimmed by 8 bases and 0 bases, with 5 bases remaining between them. Germline CDR1 reads MNHEY; CDR2 reads SMNVEV (reference sequence). The CDR3 is made up of 12 amino acids. The CDR3 DNA reads as TGTGCCAGCGCCAGCTCCTACAATGAGCAGTTCTTC. Its translation is CASASSYNEQFF.

V is TRBV5-1 and J is TRBJ2-7; D ambiguous. Trimming removed 0 bases at V and 2 bases at J, with 18 bases between. The CDR3 covers 17 residues. In germline, CDR1 is SGHRS, CDR2 YFSETQ. The CDR3, as DNA: TGCGCCAGCAGCTTGGGCCAGGTCGGCTCAACCACCTACGAGCAGTACTTC. This encodes CASSLGQVGSTTYEQYF.

V gene TRBV7-2 combines with J gene TRBJ2-1; D is ambiguous. The CDR3 covers 14 residues. Germline loops: CDR1 SGHTA, CDR2 FQGNSA. V was trimmed by 1 base and J by 4 bases, leaving 8 bases between them. CDR3 protein: CASSLDGPYNEQFF. For the CDR3, the DNA is TGTGCCAGCAGCTTAGACGGGCCATACAATGAGCAGTTCTTC.

This clonotype was observed a few times. CDR3 sequence (DNA): TGCGCCAGCAGCTTGACAGGAGTTAAAGAGACCCAGTACTTC. Translating gives CASSLTGVKETQYF. This sequence joins TRBV5-1 and TRBJ2-5, with D possibly matching TRBD1 (5 bases). Germline V lookup: CDR1 SGHRS, CDR2 YFSETQ. The CDR3 contains 14 residues. V was cut by 1 base and J by 3 bases, with 10 bases left in between.

The chain joins TRBV11-2 to TRBJ1-5; no reliable D call. The CDR3 is 13 residues long. With 3 bases removed from V and 5 bases from J, the gap between germline ends came to 8 bases. Germline loops: CDR1 SGHAT, CDR2 FQNNGV. The CDR3 protein is CASSFTDDQPQHF. CDR3 DNA sequence: TGTGCCAGCAGCTTTACGGATGATCAGCCCCAGCATTTT.

This chain connects TRBV5-1 to TRBJ2-7, with no clear D. The CDR3 spans 17 residues. V dropped 0 bases and J dropped 0 bases, with 16 bases sitting between them. Germline assignment: CDR1 SGHRS and CDR2 YFSETQ. CDR3 protein: CASSLAAWGLPSYEQYF. The DNA for the CDR3 is TGCGCCAGCAGCTTGGCCGCTTGGGGTCTTCCCTCCTACGAGCAGTACTTC.

V gene TRBV7-9 combines with J gene TRBJ2-3; D remains unclear. The CDR3 is 15 residues long. Trimming took off 1 base at V and 3 bases at J, with 11 bases between the two ends. Germline lookup yields CDR1 SEHNR and CDR2 FQNEAQ (reference sequence). The CDR3 region has the DNA TGTGCCAGCAGCTTAGATAGTGGATGGACAGATACGCAGTATTTT. This gives the protein CASSLDSGWTDTQYF.

The chain has TRBV12-3 or TRBV12-4 and TRBJ2-5, with D possibly TRBD2 on 6 matching bases. The V end was cut by 3 bases, the J end by 4 bases, with 12 bases between. The CDR3 length is 14 residues. This CDR3 is CASSFGGSGETQYF. The CDR3 DNA reads as TGTGCCAGCAGTTTCGGGGGTAGCGGAGAGACCCAGTACTTC.

In this sample, this clonotype turned up a few times. The chain carries TRBV5-1 and TRBJ2-5, with D tentatively TRBD2 (7 bases). CDR1 is SGHRS, CDR2 YFSETQ, per germline. This CDR3 has 13 residues. V gave up 3 bases and J gave up 5 bases, with 11 bases separating them. The CDR3 here is CASSWGGRETQYF. CDR3 sequence (DNA): TGCGCCAGCAGCTGGGGGGGCCGGGAGACCCAGTACTTC.

The rearrangement links TRBV20-1 to TRBJ1-2; D is possibly TRBD1 (6 bases). Germline V gene data show CDR1 as DFQATT and CDR2 as SNEGSKA (reference sequence). This CDR3 contains 16 residues. V was shortened by 6 bases and J by 1 base, with 21 bases between the two germline ends. CDR3 sequence (DNA): TGCAGTGCCAATACCAGGGGCCGTACCTATAACTATGGCTACACCTTC. This codes for CSANTRGRTYNYGYTF.

This clonotype was observed many times. The V and J genes are TRBV28 and TRBJ1-1, with D uncertain. V lost 4 bases and J lost 2, with 8 bases in between. The CDR3 is 13 residues long. CDR1 is MDHEN, CDR2 SYDVKM, per germline. In DNA form, the CDR3 reads TGTGCCAGCAGTTACCCAGGAAACACTGAAGCTTTCTTT. Its protein is CASSYPGNTEAFF.

This sequence joins TRBV6-2 or TRBV6-3 and TRBJ2-3; 8 nucleotides agree with TRBD1. CDR3 size: 14 residues. J lost 5 bases, V lost 6 bases, and 7 bases had no gene match. Per the germline V gene, CDR1 is MNHEY and CDR2 is SVGEGT. CDR3 amino acids: CASSEDRGGDTQYF. The CDR3, as DNA: TGTGCCAGCAGCGAAGACAGGGGAGGAGATACGCAGTATTTT.

The chain has TRBV4-1 and TRBJ2-3; 9 bases fit TRBD1. Germline V gene data show CDR1 as MGHRA and CDR2 as YSYEKL. Trimming took 4 bases from V and 2 from J; bases not matched to a gene: 7. The CDR3 length is 16 residues. The CDR3 protein is CASSRTGQGSTDTQYF. The CDR3 nucleotides are TGCGCCAGCAGCCGCACTGGACAGGGGTCCACAGATACGCAGTATTTT.

The genes are TRBV5-1 and TRBJ2-5; 12 bases are shared with TRBD1. The germline gives CDR1 SGHRS, CDR2 YFSETQ. J gave up 5 bases and V 3 bases, and 8 bases lay outside the gene matches. The CDR3 length is 16 residues. The CDR3, as DNA: TGCGCCAGCAGCTCACCCGGGACAGGGGGCAGGGAGACCCAGTACTTC. Translated, it gives CASSSPGTGGRETQYF.

The V call is TRBV7-9, the J call TRBJ2-3, with D maybe TRBD2 (6 bases). Germline values: CDR1 SEHNR, CDR2 FQNEAQ (reference sequence). Trimming pared 1 base from V and 4 bases from J, leaving 9 bases between. The CDR3 has 14 residues. CDR3: CASSLVGGSDTQYF. The CDR3 region has the DNA TGTGCCAGCAGCTTAGTCGGGGGTTCAGATACGCAGTATTTT. Looking up the rest from reference TRBV7-9 and TRBJ2-3 gives the full variable domain: DTGVSQNPRHKITKRGQNVTFRCDPISEHNRLYWYRQTLGQGPEFLTYFQNEAQLEKSRLLSDRFSAERPKGSFSTLEIQRTEQGDSAMYLCASSLVGGSDTQYFGPGTRLTVL.

This clonotype was detected a few times. V gene TRBV7-2 combines with J gene TRBJ2-7; D ambiguous. Looked up from germline, CDR1 is SGHTA and CDR2 is FQGNSA. The CDR3 consists of 13 residues. Trimming cost V 1 base and J 4 bases, with 8 bases left between them. The DNA of the CDR3 is TGTGCCAGCAGCTTAGTGGAGCTTTACGAGCAGTACTTC. Its translation is CASSLVELYEQYF.

This clonotype showed up many times. The chain couples TRBV5-1 to TRBJ1-1; D may be TRBD1 (6 bases). This CDR3 is built from 15 residues. Trimming removed 5 bases at V and 2 bases at J, with 16 bases between. In germline, CDR1 is SGHRS, CDR2 YFSETQ. CDR3 nucleotides: TGCGCCAGCAGTTCCGCGGGACATACCAACACTGAAGCTTTCTTT. Encoded protein: CASSSAGHTNTEAFF.

The V and J genes are TRBV12-3 or TRBV12-4 and TRBJ2-2; 15 nucleotides align to TRBD2. The V gene end was trimmed by 0 bases and the J gene end by 4 bases; junction bases not matched to a gene: 12. CDR3 length: 21 residues. The DNA of the CDR3 is TGTGCCAGCAGTTTAGCCTGGGGACTAGCGGGGGGAAATCACGGCACCGGGGAGCTGTTTTTT. As protein: CASSLAWGLAGGNHGTGELFF.

The V call is TRBV4-3, the J call TRBJ2-3; 13 bases align to TRBD2. Per the germline V gene, CDR1 is LGHNA and CDR2 is YSLEER. V lost 4 bases to trimming and J lost 3 bases; unmatched junction nucleotides: 4. This CDR3 comprises 16 residues. DNA of the CDR3: TGCGCCAGCAGCCGGACTAGCGGGGGACTAACAGATACGCAGTATTTT. This sequence encodes CASSRTSGGLTDTQYF.

This clonotype has more than one count but fewer than ten. The V call is TRBV5-5, the J call TRBJ2-2; no firm D call. Germline assignment: CDR1 SGHKS and CDR2 YYEKEE (reference sequence). V was clipped by 1 base and J by 7 bases, with 2 bases between them. The CDR3 covers 11 residues. The CDR3 bases are TGTGCCAGCAGCTTGATCGGGGAGCTGTTTTTT. Translation: CASSLIGELFF.

The chain combines TRBV20-1 with TRBJ1-1; 9 nucleotides line up with TRBD1. V shed 7 bases and J 1 base; nucleotides not matched to a gene: 4. CDR3 size: 13 residues. Per germline, CDR1 DFQATT and CDR2 SNEGSKA (reference sequence). CDR3 protein: CSGRQGGNTEAFF. In DNA, the CDR3 is TGCAGTGGCAGACAGGGGGGGAACACTGAAGCTTTCTTT.

This clonotype was detected a few times. The chain is built from TRBV5-4 and TRBJ1-6; D is unresolved. From germline, CDR1 is SGHNT and CDR2 YYREEE (reference sequence). This CDR3 has 16 residues. V was trimmed by 0 bases and J by 6 bases, leaving 13 bases between them. The CDR3 bases are TGTGCCAGCAGCTTGGTAGGAGGCTCGGGTAATTCACCCCTCCACTTT. It specifies CASSLVGGSGNSPLHF.

The chain couples TRBV7-6 to TRBJ1-2, with D uncertain. The CDR3 totals 15 residues. With 1 base removed from V and 4 bases from J, the gap between germline ends came to 13 bases. Germline CDR1 reads SGHVS; CDR2 reads FNYEAQ. The CDR3 loop is CASSLESGSVYGYTF. Here the CDR3 DNA reads TGTGCCAGCAGCTTAGAGTCGGGCAGCGTCTATGGCTACACCTTC.

By share, this clonotype counts as medium-sized. The rearrangement joins TRBV29-1 to TRBJ2-2; TRBD2 matches at 10 bases. The V gene end was trimmed by 3 bases and the J gene end by 3 bases; junction bases not matched to a gene: 1. Germline CDR1 and CDR2: SQVTM and ANQGSEA. The CDR3 consists of 14 residues. The CDR3 spells CSVDSGGDTGELFF. In DNA form, the CDR3 reads TGCAGCGTTGACAGCGGGGGGGACACCGGGGAGCTGTTTTTT.